This TCR beta chain was retrieved from a study of metastatic and nonmetastatic thyroid tumors. Study-wide context: Across blood and tumor or nodule tissue, repertoires from malignant and benign thyroid patients were compared with one another. Regarding the study as a whole: Within blood and tumor, benign nodules reportedly had significantly lower TCR beta diversity than malignant thyroid tumors did.

Within the sample, this clone is medium-sized (0.01 to 0.1%). Antigen specificity is unknown. V shed 4 bases, J shed 11 bases, and the junction held 6 bases outside the gene matches. This CDR3 contains 12 residues. No treatment of any kind had been given to any patient before thyroid surgery. TCRdb redid the clone calls on the PCR reads using MiXCR. The profile shows 11,000 to 15,000 clones, roughly 12% of them singletons. The rearrangement links TRBV12-3 or TRBV12-4 to TRBJ1-1; 8 nucleotides align to TRBD1. Sequencing was performed on blood. The TCR was taken from a female donor with papillary thyroid cancer or a benign thyroid nodule (not recorded which). Some clones in this sample may be carry-over from other donors' samples. CDR3 nucleotides: TGTGCCAGCAGTTCCCCGGACAGGGACGCTTTCTTT. Translation: CASSSPDRDAFF.